The subject of this entry is one T cell receptor beta chain. The antigen is not known. Germline assignment: CDR1 MNHNY and CDR2 SVGAGI (reference sequence). The CDR3 runs 13 residues. V gave up 2 bases and J gave up 0 bases, with 5 bases separating them. These data belong to a study of memory CD4+ T cells and cytomegalovirus serostatus. Findings and limits, study-wide: Each of approximately 73 CMV-associated TCRbeta sequences occurred in one to five individuals. Repertoires predicted CMV serostatus with median bootstrapped AUC of roughly 0.96.

The sort gate was single viable CD3+CD4+CD8-CD45RO+ cells for memory CD4+ T cells. TCRdb's table, derived via immunoSEQ multiplex PCR, lists solely in-frame clones and lacks some. The sample yields tens of thousands of clones, around 76% seen once. This chain connects TRBV6-6 to TRBJ2-7, with unresolved D. The specimen sequenced was memory CD4+ T cells from blood. The clonotype was recovered from an adult in good health and CMV-seropositive. The CDR3 nucleotides are TGTGCCAGCAGTTACCCCAGCTCCTACGAGCAGTACTTC. Its translation: CASSYPSSYEQYF.